The clone carrying this T cell receptor beta chain was found a few times. Its specificity is unknown. Isolated RNA was reverse transcribed into cDNA used as the sequencing template. Profiled with immunoSEQ multiplex PCR; TCRdb holds only in-frame clones, not every one. This repertoire shows approximately 59,000 clones, about 45% found once; its top ten account for about a sixth. The CDR3 loop spans 11 amino acids. Germline-derived CDR1 and CDR2 are SQVTM and ANQGSEA. J lost 9 bases, V lost 6 bases, and 2 bases had no gene match. This specimen belongs to a study of CD8+ T cells in alopecia areata. Study context: Among treated patients, oral tofacitinib was administered at 5 to 10 mg twice daily. Study-wide results and limits: In lesional scalp, particularly from alopecia totalis/universalis, clonality was higher than in normal scalp.

As part of sample collection, lesional scalp punch biopsies and peripheral blood were taken from alopecia areata patients. Sorted populations comprised CD4+ and CD8+ T cells obtained from PBMCs. Material: CD8+ T cells sorted from blood, obtained at week 0. The clonotype comes from a human donor with alopecia areata. This chain uses TRBV29-1 with TRBJ2-1, with 10 bases aligning to TRBD2. CDR3 amino acids: CSVSGRVEQFF. The CDR3 DNA is TGCAGCGTGAGCGGGAGGGTTGAGCAGTTCTTC.